This record concerns one T cell receptor beta chain sequence. Its antigen is unidentified. The data derive from a study of T cell repertoires in cytomegalovirus infection. At the level of the study: Both a matching HLA type and CMV infection were indicated by public TCR beta signatures. Findings and caveats of the study: Ex vivo, HLA-C-restricted CMV-specific TCR beta clonotypes prevailed over the rest of the response. Adding up the frequency of public TCR beta families identified people who carried CMV plus the relevant HLA.

Each CDR3 protein gets one entry after TCRdb re-called the reads with MiXCR. The data show approximately 700,000 distinct CDR3 sequences, with about a third seen just once and around 2.8% held by the top ten. The sequence was collected from a human donor in good health (CMV status not recorded). Some clones in this sample may be carry-over from other donors' samples. The sample taken for sequencing was PBMCs.

This CDR3 is CATSRQDRDQPQHF. The CDR3 DNA sequence: TGTGCCACCAGCAGGCAGGACAGAGATCAGCCCCAGCATTTT. The V gene is TRBV15, the J gene TRBJ1-5; D is perhaps TRBD1 (6 bases). The CDR3 length is 14 residues. Germline-derived CDR1 and CDR2 are LNHNV and YYDKDF (reference sequence). Trimming took 3 bases from V and 5 from J, leaving 11 bases between them.